The entry below describes one T cell receptor beta chain. The target antigen is unknown. Every patient had relapsed following autologous stem cell transplantation, and cohorts differed in brentuximab vedotin exposure. The data were taken from a study of PD-1 blockade in classical Hodgkin lymphoma. Profiling relied on immunoSEQ multiplex PCR, and the TCRdb table lists in-frame clones only, not all of them. The sample consists of 55,000 to 80,000 clones, about 91% of them appearing once. General study points: Newly diagnosed patients reportedly had lower baseline TCR diversity than healthy donors.

V was pared by 0 bases and J by 0 bases, with 6 bases between. Germline V lookup: CDR1 KGHSH, CDR2 LQKENI. There are 16 residues in the CDR3. The sequence came from a human donor with classical Hodgkin lymphoma. The chain is built from TRBV18 and TRBJ1-6, with D perhaps matching TRBD1 (5 bases). The source was peripheral blood mononuclear cells (PBMCs), collected at baseline. CDR3 loop: CASSPPGLSYNSPLHF. CDR3 bases: TGTGCCAGCTCACCACCGGGACTCTCCTATAATTCACCCCTCCACTTT.